The 29 T cell receptor beta chains given below trace back to one sample, sequenced in a study of blood T cell repertoires in COVID-19. Libraries were prepared by immunoSEQ multiplex PCR; TCRdb keeps only in-frame clonotypes and omits some of them. The repertoire includes under 80,000 clones, 79% of them detected once, and approximately 30% sits in the top ten. The sample consisted of peripheral blood. The receptors were gathered from a human donor in a cohort sampled during active COVID-19.

The rearrangement links TRBV18 to TRBJ1-1, with D possibly being TRBD1 (5 bases). The germline CDR1 and CDR2 sequences are KGHSH and LQKENI. Trimming removed 3 bases from V and 2 bases from J, with 7 bases in between. The CDR3 sequence is 13 residues long. The CDR3 protein is CASSPGGNTEAFF. CDR3 bases: TGTGCCAGCTCACCGGGGGGAAACACTGAAGCTTTCTTT.

J is TRBJ2-1 and V is TRBV6-5, with 9 bases matching TRBD2. V was pared by 6 bases and J by 3 bases, with 6 bases of the junction left unmatched. Germline CDR1 is MNHEY and CDR2 is SVGAGI. The CDR3 covers 15 residues. CDR3 nucleotides: TGTGCCAGCAGAGTTAGCGGGGGAGGCTACAATGAGCAGTTCTTC. Protein: CASRVSGGGYNEQFF.

The chain combines TRBV19 with TRBJ2-5, with TRBD2 matching over 7 bases. The V and J ends lost 6 bases and 5 bases, in that order; junction bases with no gene match: 15. Germline CDR1 LNHDA, CDR2 SQIVND (reference sequence). This CDR3 comprises 16 residues. CDR3 nucleotide sequence: TGTGCCAGTAGGATGGTAGCGGGTCCCGCCCAGGAGACCCAGTACTTC. It is translated as CASRMVAGPAQETQYF. Complete variable domain (other parts from reference TRBV19 and TRBJ2-5): DGGITQSPKYLFRKEGQNVTLSCEQNLNHDAMYWYRQDPGQGLRLIYYSQIVNDFQKGDIAEGYSVSREKKESFPLTVTSAQKNPTAFYLCASRMVAGPAQETQYFGPGTRLLVL.

The V and J genes are TRBV7-8 and TRBJ1-1, with D possibly being TRBD1 (6 bases). Trimming removed 6 bases at V and 4 bases at J, with 15 bases between. This CDR3 is 14 amino acids long. Germline V gene lookup returns CDR1 SGHVS and CDR2 FQNEAQ. The CDR3 is CASSMEQGATEAFF. CDR3 coding DNA: TGTGCCAGCAGTATGGAACAGGGTGCCACTGAAGCTTTCTTT.

The CDR3 coding sequence is TGTGCCAGCAGCCCAGGACTTGAGCAGTTCTTC. Protein product: CASSPGLEQFF. The chain is built from TRBV7-6 and TRBJ2-1, with D perhaps matching TRBD2 (5 bases). Germline V gives CDR1 SGHVS, CDR2 FNYEAQ. The germline V and J ends were trimmed by 5 bases and 9 bases, with 8 bases remaining between them. The CDR3 loop spans 11 amino acids.

The chain is built from TRBV5-1 and TRBJ1-1; D may be TRBD1 (6 bases). The CDR3 loop spans 15 amino acids. Looked up from germline, CDR1 is SGHRS and CDR2 is YFSETQ. The V end was cut by 4 bases, the J end by 0 bases, with 13 bases between. CDR3 nucleotide sequence: TGCGCCAGCAGCCCCGGGGACATGTTGAACACTGAAGCTTTCTTT. This encodes CASSPGDMLNTEAFF.

The chain recombines TRBV10-3 with TRBJ1-1; the D gene is possibly TRBD1 (6 bases). Germline CDR1 ENHRY, CDR2 SYGVKD. The length of the CDR3 is 13 residues. V was shortened by 8 bases and J by 1 base, with 11 bases between the two germline ends. CDR3 in DNA: TGTGCCATCCGGACAGATCCGAACACTGAAGCTTTCTTT. Its protein product is CAIRTDPNTEAFF.

The chain couples TRBV5-5 to TRBJ2-3, with TRBD2 matching over 8 bases. V lost 3 bases, J lost 4 bases, and 7 bases stayed unmatched. The V gene's germline CDR1 is SGHKS and CDR2 YYEKEE (reference sequence). The CDR3 contains 15 residues. The DNA for the CDR3 is TGTGCCAGCAGCTCCCTTGGCGGGGGGCCAGATACGCAGTATTTT. The encoded protein is CASSSLGGGPDTQYF.

The J gene is TRBJ2-1, the V gene TRBV7-2; D unclear. Trimming cost V 0 bases and J 5 bases, with 5 bases left between them. Germline V gives CDR1 SGHTA, CDR2 FQGNSA. The CDR3 spans 13 residues. The CDR3 DNA is TGTGCCAGCAGCTTAGCTCGTCACAATGAGCAGTTCTTC. Residues: CASSLARHNEQFF.

This sequence joins TRBV4-3 and TRBJ1-1, with D uncertain. V dropped 1 base and J dropped 4 bases, with 10 bases sitting between them. Germline CDR1 LGHNA, CDR2 YSLEER. The CDR3 spans 14 residues. CDR3 bases: TGCGCCAGCAGCCAAGTAGTCCGGGGCACTGAAGCTTTCTTT. It yields the protein CASSQVVRGTEAFF.

This chain joins TRBV6-2 or TRBV6-3 and TRBJ1-5; TRBD1 agrees at 9 bases. With 4 bases clipped from V and 6 bases from J, the junction kept 1 base outside the gene matches. Germline V gene data show CDR1 as MNHEY and CDR2 as SVGEGT. The CDR3 is 13 residues long. For the CDR3, the DNA is TGTGCCAGCAGTTGGGGACAGGGTCAGCCCCAGCATTTT. Translated: CASSWGQGQPQHF.

The V gene is TRBV7-2, the J gene TRBJ2-5, with D perhaps matching TRBD2 (6 bases). The germline V gene encodes CDR1 SGHTA and CDR2 FQGNSA. Trimming stripped 3 bases from V and 5 bases from J, with 13 bases between. CDR3 length: 14 amino acids. Here the CDR3 reads CASSLGGKGETQYF. In DNA form, the CDR3 reads TGTGCCAGCAGCTTGGGCGGGAAGGGTGAGACCCAGTACTTC.

The J gene is TRBJ2-2, the V gene TRBV27; 10 bases agree with TRBD2. The junction had 7 bases not matched to a gene; V was cut back by 5 bases and J by 4 bases. Germline V gene data show CDR1 as MNHEY and CDR2 as SMNVEV (reference sequence). This CDR3 region has 16 residues. CDR3 nucleotide sequence: TGTGCCAGCAGTATCGGACTAGCGGAGGCCACCGGGGAGCTGTTTTTT. This gives the protein CASSIGLAEATGELFF.

This rearrangement joins TRBV5-1 to TRBJ2-7; TRBD1 agrees at 7 bases. The CDR3 sequence is 13 residues long. Germline V gene sequence: CDR1 SGHRS, CDR2 YFSETQ. V shed 4 bases and J 6 bases; nucleotides not matched to a gene: 7. DNA of the CDR3: TGCGCCAGCAGCACCACAGGGGCTGTCGAGCAGTACTTC. Translation gives CASSTTGAVEQYF.

The rearrangement uses TRBV2 and TRBJ1-5; D gene ambiguous. CDR1 and CDR2 from the germline V gene are SNHLY and FYNNEI. Trimming removed 4 bases at V and 2 bases at J, with 9 bases between. The CDR3 is 14 residues long. CDR3 loop: CASSVNGGNQPQHF. The CDR3, as DNA: TGTGCCAGCAGTGTCAACGGGGGCAATCAGCCCCAGCATTTT. Full variable domain (missing parts from reference TRBV2 and TRBJ1-5): EPEVTQTPSHQVTQMGQEVILRCVPISNHLYFYWYRQILGQKVEFLVSFYNNEISEKSEIFDDQFSVERPDGSNFTLKIRSTKLEDSAMYFCASSVNGGNQPQHFGDGTRLSIL.

The chain employs TRBV5-6 and TRBJ2-3, with 7 bases fitting TRBD1. CDR1 is SGHDT, CDR2 YYEEEE, per germline. V trimming: 5 bases; J trimming: 5 bases; junction bases outside the gene matches: 14. The CDR3 has 16 amino acids. The CDR3 sequence is CASRPDDRVSGDTQYF. The CDR3 DNA reads as TGTGCCAGCAGGCCAGACGACAGGGTTTCCGGAGATACGCAGTATTTT.

This clone was seen at least ten times. V usage is TRBV11-2 and J usage is TRBJ2-2; D is unresolved. The CDR3 spans 18 residues. The germline V gene encodes CDR1 SGHAT and CDR2 FQNNGV. V lost 2 bases, J lost 4 bases, and 20 bases lay in between. The CDR3 protein is CASSLRSTGSLITGELFF. DNA of the CDR3: TGTGCCAGCAGCTTAAGGTCAACCGGGTCCTTGATCACCGGGGAGCTGTTTTTT.

The V and J genes are TRBV13 and TRBJ1-2; TRBD1 matches at 10 bases. This CDR3 has 14 residues. Per germline, CDR1 PRHDT and CDR2 FYEKMQ (reference sequence). V was pared by 5 bases and J by 6 bases, with 6 bases of the junction left unmatched. As DNA, the CDR3 is TGTGCCAGCAGCGAGACAGGGGGCGGTGATGGCTACACCTTC. Translated: CASSETGGGDGYTF.

CDR3 protein: CASSVSTGQQETQYF. CDR3 coding DNA: TGTGCCAGCAGCGTAAGCACGGGACAGCAAGAGACCCAGTACTTC. V usage is TRBV9 and J usage is TRBJ2-5; 7 nucleotides match TRBD1. V gave up 1 base and J gave up 2 bases; unmatched junction bases: 5. Germline CDR1 SGDLS, CDR2 YYNGEE. This CDR3 spans 15 amino acids.

This chain connects TRBV14 to TRBJ2-7, with D possibly being TRBD1 (7 bases). Trimming took off 3 bases at V and 5 bases at J, with 29 bases between the two ends. The CDR3 has 19 amino acids. Germline loops: CDR1 SGHDN, CDR2 FVKESK. The CDR3 region has the DNA TGTGCCAGCAGCCACAAGACCCAATCCAGAAGACAGGGACTTGACGAGCAGTACTTC. This encodes CASSHKTQSRRQGLDEQYF.

The V call is TRBV4-3, the J call TRBJ2-1; 13 nucleotides agree with TRBD2. The germline gives CDR1 LGHNA, CDR2 YSLEER. The CDR3 sequence is 16 residues long. The junction had 3 bases not matched to a gene; V was cut back by 4 bases and J by 3 bases. The CDR3 is CASSLGLAGIYNEQFF. CDR3 bases: TGCGCCAGCAGCCTGGGACTAGCGGGAATCTACAATGAGCAGTTCTTC.

Here the CDR3 DNA reads TGTGCCAGCAGTGAAAACGGGAGGTCCTCCTACGAGCAGTACTTC. Encoded protein: CASSENGRSSYEQYF. V gene TRBV2 combines with J gene TRBJ2-7; 7 bases fit TRBD2. This CDR3 contains 15 residues. Germline V lookup: CDR1 SNHLY, CDR2 FYNNEI. J was trimmed by 0 bases and V by 2 bases; bases with no gene match: 4.

This clone was counted once. The rearrangement uses TRBV5-1 and TRBJ2-3; maybe TRBD2 (5 bases). In germline, CDR1 is SGHRS, CDR2 YFSETQ. The length of the CDR3 is 14 residues. Trimming removed 6 bases from V and 1 base from J, with 12 bases in between. CDR3 region: CASKGNSGTDTQYF. The CDR3 DNA follows: TGCGCCAGCAAAGGAAATAGCGGCACAGATACGCAGTATTTT.

The chain uses TRBV5-1 and TRBJ1-2; D is unclear. V lost 0 bases and J lost 8, with 8 bases in between. The CDR3 runs 12 residues. The germline CDR1 and CDR2 sequences are SGHRS and YFSETQ. The CDR3: CASSLEPGGYTF. Here the CDR3 DNA reads TGCGCCAGCAGCTTGGAGCCGGGGGGCTACACCTTC. The whole variable domain, remainder taken from reference TRBV5-1 and TRBJ1-2, is KAGVTQTPRYLIKTRGQQVTLSCSPISGHRSVSWYQQTPGQGLQFLFEYFSETQRNKGNFPGRFSGRQFSNSRSEMNVSTLELGDSALYLCASSLEPGGYTFGSGTRLTVV.

The CDR3 DNA sequence: TGTGCCAGCAGCTTAGCGGCCAGGGTAGGGGAAAAACTGTTTTTT. This codes for CASSLAARVGEKLFF. The gene calls are TRBV7-2 and TRBJ1-4; TRBD1 might be the D (5 bases). In germline, CDR1 is SGHTA, CDR2 FQGNSA. The V end was cut by 0 bases, the J end by 8 bases, with 13 bases between. This CDR3 is built from 15 residues.

The rearrangement uses TRBV12-3 or TRBV12-4 and TRBJ2-7, with 7 nucleotides matching TRBD2. This CDR3 has 13 residues. V shed 5 bases and J 6 bases; nucleotides not matched to a gene: 7. CDR3 bases: TGTGCCAGCAGTCCCGGGGGAGGGGTCGAGCAGTACTTC. Its translation is CASSPGGGVEQYF.

The chain joins TRBV19 to TRBJ2-5, with a weak D call TRBD2 (6 bases). Germline CDR1 is LNHDA and CDR2 is SQIVND (reference sequence). This CDR3 comprises 14 residues. The V end was cut by 6 bases, the J end by 7 bases, with 18 bases between. As DNA, the CDR3 is TGTGCCAGTAGCCCGCTAACGGGGGTCGGGACCCAGTACTTC. This sequence encodes CASSPLTGVGTQYF.

This clone was counted a single time. The chain uses TRBV19 and TRBJ2-1, with D possibly matching TRBD2 (5 bases). Germline V lookup: CDR1 LNHDA, CDR2 SQIVND (reference sequence). V lost 7 bases and J lost 8, with 18 bases in between. This CDR3 comprises 14 residues. This chain's CDR3 is CASTPLNSADEQFF. CDR3 in DNA: TGTGCCAGTACCCCGCTCAATAGCGCGGATGAGCAGTTCTTC.

This clone was seen only a few times. J is TRBJ1-1 and V is TRBV11-2; no clear D. The V end lost 1 base, the J end lost 4 bases, and 13 bases lay between the germline ends. Germline CDR1 reads SGHAT; CDR2 reads FQNNGV. The CDR3 runs 15 residues. The CDR3 protein is CASSLGVRISTEAFF. The CDR3 coding sequence is TGTGCCAGCAGCTTAGGGGTGAGGATTAGCACTGAAGCTTTCTTT.